This passage covers 25 T cell receptor beta chains from one sample sequenced in a study of blood T cell repertoires in COVID-19. The data were produced by immunoSEQ multiplex PCR, yet TCRdb's version contains in-frame clones alone and is incomplete. Of around 310,000 clones listed, 88% were seen once; the top ten hold 3% to 4%. What was sequenced was peripheral blood. These receptors were obtained from a woman between 50 and 59 years old with active or convalescent COVID-19.

The CDR3 DNA follows: TGTGCCAGCAGCGTAGCTGATGAAAAACTGTTTTTT. Translated: CASSVADEKLFF. V usage is TRBV9 and J usage is TRBJ1-4, with D unclear. V dropped 0 bases and J dropped 6 bases, with 3 bases sitting between them. This CDR3 has 12 amino acids. CDR1 SGDLS and CDR2 YYNGEE come from the germline V gene.

CDR3 in DNA: TGTGCCAGCAGCTTAGAACAAACCACTGAAGCTTTCTTT. It specifies CASSLEQTTEAFF. The V call is TRBV7-9, the J call TRBJ1-1; D remains unclear. The CDR3 is 13 amino acids. The V gene's germline CDR1 is SEHNR and CDR2 FQNEAQ (reference sequence). V was cut by 1 base and J by 4 bases, with 7 bases left in between.

Regarding this clone: Other DNA sequences from this sample encode an identical CDR3 as well. V usage is TRBV12-3 or TRBV12-4 and J usage is TRBJ1-5, with D perhaps TRBD1 (5 bases). This CDR3 comprises 13 residues. Between the trimmed V and J ends, which lost 5 bases and 4 bases, there was a span of 9 bases. The CDR3 is CASSPPGNQPQHF. The DNA of the CDR3 is TGTGCCAGCAGTCCCCCAGGGAATCAGCCCCAGCATTTT.

This chain connects TRBV11-2 to TRBJ2-1; tentative D call: TRBD2 (5 bases). V was shortened by 0 bases and J by 5 bases, with 11 bases between the two germline ends. Germline loops: CDR1 SGHAT, CDR2 FQNNGV. CDR3 length equals 15 residues. The CDR3 loop reads CASSLDRPGNNEQFF. CDR3 bases: TGTGCCAGCAGCTTAGATCGGCCCGGGAACAATGAGCAGTTCTTC.

The chain is built from TRBV7-8 and TRBJ1-5; D remains unclear. The CDR3 totals 17 residues. The ends were cut back, 2 bases at V and 1 base at J, with 15 bases in the middle. Germline CDR1 SGHVS, CDR2 FQNEAQ. The CDR3 nucleotides read TGTGCCAGCAGCTTAATTGTGTCAGGCATAAGCAATCAGCCCCAGCATTTT. Its protein is CASSLIVSGISNQPQHF.

The rearrangement links TRBV5-5 to TRBJ1-1; D is unclear. CDR3 size: 15 residues. Germline-derived CDR1 and CDR2 are SGHKS and YYEKEE (reference sequence). Trimming pared 0 bases from V and 0 bases from J, leaving 9 bases between. The CDR3, as DNA: TGTGCCAGCAGCTTGGCCCGTCAGATGAACACTGAAGCTTTCTTT. This translates into CASSLARQMNTEAFF.

The rearrangement uses TRBV18 and TRBJ1-2, with TRBD1 as a possible D gene (6 bases). The V end was cut by 0 bases, the J end by 8 bases, with 16 bases between. CDR1 is KGHSH and CDR2 is LQKENI in the germline V gene. The CDR3 spans 15 residues. CDR3: CASSPPEGLRGGYTF. In nucleotides, the CDR3 is TGTGCCAGCTCACCACCAGAGGGGCTCAGGGGCGGCTACACCTTC.

This clone showed up just a few times. The chain is built from TRBV5-1 and TRBJ1-6, with no clear D. This CDR3 is built from 14 residues. Germline V gene lookup returns CDR1 SGHRS and CDR2 YFSETQ. V was trimmed by 3 bases and J by 6 bases, leaving 10 bases between them. The CDR3 sequence: CASSSSGSNSPLHF. In DNA, the CDR3 is TGCGCCAGCAGCTCCTCCGGGAGTAATTCACCCCTCCACTTT. Full variable domain (outside the CDR3, taken from reference TRBV5-1 and TRBJ1-6): KAGVTQTPRYLIKTRGQQVTLSCSPISGHRSVSWYQQTPGQGLQFLFEYFSETQRNKGNFPGRFSGRQFSNSRSEMNVSTLELGDSALYLCASSSSGSNSPLHFGNGTRLTVT.

The chain uses TRBV7-2 and TRBJ2-3; D may be TRBD2 (7 bases). V shed 5 bases and J shed 2 bases, with 14 bases lying between them. Germline assignment: CDR1 SGHTA and CDR2 FQGNSA. The CDR3 consists of 15 residues. CDR3 sequence: CASSPLGGATDTQYF. The CDR3 nucleotides read TGTGCCAGCAGCCCATTGGGGGGGGCCACAGATACGCAGTATTTT. The full variable domain, in which reference TRBV7-2 and TRBJ2-3 provide the parts outside the CDR3, is GAGVSQSPSNKVTEKGKDVELRCDPISGHTALYWYRQSLGQGLEFLIYFQGNSAPDKSGLPSDRFSAERTGGSVSTLTIQRTQQEDSAVYLCASSPLGGATDTQYFGPGTRLTVL.

This sequence joins TRBV11-3 and TRBJ2-2, with 7 bases matching TRBD2. V trimming: 4 bases; J trimming: 4 bases; junction bases outside the gene matches: 6. CDR3 size: 15 residues. Germline V lookup: CDR1 SGHNT, CDR2 YENEEA. Here the CDR3 reads CASSSEGGSTGELFF. The CDR3, as DNA: TGTGCCAGCAGCTCCGAGGGAGGGAGCACCGGGGAGCTGTTTTTT.

The chain couples TRBV6-5 to TRBJ2-5, with D tentatively TRBD2 (7 bases). CDR1 and CDR2 from the germline V gene are MNHEY and SVGAGI. This CDR3 spans 15 amino acids. The V and J ends lost 4 bases and 5 bases respectively, with 17 bases between them. DNA of the CDR3: TGTGCCAGCAGTTTAGGGGGGGGTGTTGCTGAGACCCAGTACTTC. Amino acids: CASSLGGGVAETQYF.

V is TRBV10-3 and J is TRBJ2-1; the match to TRBD2 covers 8 bases. Trimming cost V 2 bases and J 6 bases; bases outside gene matches: 9. CDR3 length equals 16 residues. Per germline, CDR1 ENHRY and CDR2 SYGVKD. The chain's CDR3 is CAISEPGTRGSNEQFF. The CDR3 region has the DNA TGTGCCATCAGTGAGCCCGGGACTAGGGGCTCCAATGAGCAGTTCTTC.

The rearrangement links TRBV7-2 to TRBJ1-6; perhaps TRBD1 as D (6 bases). V lost 5 bases to trimming and J lost 7 bases, with 12 bases between them. The V gene's germline CDR1 is SGHTA and CDR2 FQGNSA. The CDR3 runs 14 residues. The CDR3 is CASSPGHPNSPLHF. The CDR3 coding sequence is TGTGCCAGCAGCCCGGGACACCCAAATTCACCCCTCCACTTT.

The chain couples TRBV4-3 to TRBJ1-5; D may be TRBD1 (6 bases). Germline CDR1 LGHNA, CDR2 YSLEER. Trimming pared 0 bases from V and 7 bases from J, leaving 10 bases between. The CDR3 contains 14 residues. CDR3: CASSQDRGRQPQHF. The CDR3 bases are TGCGCCAGCAGCCAAGACAGGGGCCGCCAGCCCCAGCATTTT.

Concerning this clone: This same CDR3 is encoded by further DNA sequences in the sample. The chain recombines TRBV30 with TRBJ1-1; D ambiguous. Trimming took 1 base from V and 1 from J, leaving 7 bases between them. The CDR3 is 13 residues long. Germline values: CDR1 GTSNPN, CDR2 SVGIG (reference sequence). CDR3 residues: CAWSGSGNTEAFF. The CDR3 coding sequence is TGTGCCTGGAGTGGTTCAGGGAACACTGAAGCTTTCTTT.

The CDR3 DNA reads TGCGCCAGCAGCCCTACGACTAGCGGGAGTGGGGAGCAGTACTTC. Translated: CASSPTTSGSGEQYF. The chain carries TRBV5-1 and TRBJ2-7; the match to TRBD2 covers 12 bases. CDR3 size: 15 residues. V lost 4 bases, J lost 7 bases, and 9 bases stayed unmatched. Germline-derived CDR1 and CDR2 are SGHRS and YFSETQ.

This chain joins TRBV3-1 (or the pseudogene TRBV3-2) and TRBJ1-1; D not resolved. This CDR3 spans 13 amino acids. V was cut by 4 bases and J by 2 bases, with 8 bases left in between. Looked up from germline, CDR1 is LGHDT and CDR2 is YNNKEL (reference sequence). CDR3 DNA sequence: TGTGCCAGCAGCCGAGGGAGCAACACTGAAGCTTTCTTT. Its protein is CASSRGSNTEAFF.

The rearrangement links TRBV5-1 to TRBJ1-2; 9 bases match TRBD1. The CDR3 length is 15 residues. Trimming at V came to 2 bases and at J to 4 bases, leaving 6 bases not matched to a gene. The germline V gene has CDR1 SGHRS and CDR2 YFSETQ. CDR3 protein: CASSFPGQGGYGYTF. As DNA, the CDR3 is TGCGCCAGCAGCTTCCCGGGACAGGGCGGCTATGGCTACACCTTC.

V usage is TRBV18 and J usage is TRBJ2-5; no firm D call. There are 16 residues in the CDR3. V lost 1 base to trimming and J lost 1 base, with 13 bases between them. The V gene's germline CDR1 is KGHSH and CDR2 LQKENI. CDR3 residues: CASSPLSRRFQETQYF. DNA of the CDR3: TGTGCCAGCTCACCACTATCGCGAAGATTCCAAGAGACCCAGTACTTC.

The chain joins TRBV6-5 to TRBJ2-3; TRBD2 agrees at 10 bases. The CDR3 runs to 16 residues. Germline-derived CDR1 and CDR2 are MNHEY and SVGAGI. With 2 bases clipped from V and 6 bases from J, the junction kept 8 bases outside the gene matches. The CDR3 DNA reads TGTGCCAGCAGTTACCAAGGGACTAGCGCTGGTGATACGCAGTATTTT. Its protein is CASSYQGTSAGDTQYF.

The genes are TRBV7-2 and TRBJ2-5; TRBD1 might be the D (6 bases). V dropped 4 bases and J dropped 1 base, with 7 bases sitting between them. Germline V CDR1 and CDR2: SGHTA, FQGNSA. The CDR3 covers 13 residues. The CDR3 loop reads CASSWTAQETQYF. The CDR3 DNA reads as TGTGCCAGCAGCTGGACAGCCCAAGAGACCCAGTACTTC.

This chain connects TRBV27 to TRBJ2-7, with a possible D match to TRBD1 (6 bases). This CDR3 has 14 amino acids. Per germline, CDR1 MNHEY and CDR2 SMNVEV (reference sequence). V shed 8 bases and J shed 7 bases, with 21 bases lying between them. CDR3 nucleotides: TGTGCCAGCGGTTGGTCGTCCGGGACACGGGAGCAGTACTTC. Translating gives CASGWSSGTREQYF.

The V gene is TRBV6-5, the J gene TRBJ2-7, with 8 bases aligning to TRBD1. The CDR3 length is 14 residues. Looked up from germline, CDR1 is MNHEY and CDR2 is SVGAGI. The V and J ends lost 5 bases and 7 bases, in that order; junction bases with no gene match: 10. Written as DNA, the CDR3 is TGTGCCAGCAGTCCCCTTGACAGGGGCGCGGAGCAGTACTTC. It is translated as CASSPLDRGAEQYF.

The count of this clone is one. The rearrangement uses TRBV28 and TRBJ2-2; 10 bases map to TRBD1. The CDR3 has 17 amino acids. Trimming removed 4 bases from V and 6 bases from J; junction bases left unmatched: 11. Germline V lookup: CDR1 MDHEN, CDR2 SYDVKM. CDR3 coding DNA: TGTGCCAGCAGTTCCAGACAGGGGGCTCCCGTCGCCGGGGAGCTGTTTTTT. Its protein is CASSSRQGAPVAGELFF.

The chain is built from TRBV6-5 and TRBJ2-2; 10 bases align to TRBD2. The V and J ends lost 6 bases and 4 bases, in that order; junction bases with no gene match: 5. The CDR3 runs 15 residues. Germline CDR1 is MNHEY and CDR2 is SVGAGI. DNA of the CDR3: TGTGCCAGCAGGACAAGCGGGGGGGCCACCGGGGAGCTGTTTTTT. Its protein product is CASRTSGGATGELFF.